This T cell receptor (beta chain) was retrieved from a study of immune evolution from preneoplasia to lung adenocarcinoma. This clone was counted only a few times. What it binds is unknown. Study-wide findings and caveats: Top clone share appeared to fall from AAH through AIS, MIA, adenocarcinoma. Later-stage lesions appeared to have more T cells, more diversity, less clonality.

Resections took place in Japan or China from the mid-2010s to the late 2010s. Generated by immunoSEQ multiplex PCR, the TCRdb table keeps only in-frame clones and is missing some. The sample consists of thousands of clones, 75% to 85% of them appearing once. Germline CDR1 reads MNHEY; CDR2 reads SVGAGI. The CDR3 runs 15 residues. With V trimmed by 6 bases and J by 4 bases, 4 bases remained unmatched. The sequence was obtained from a person aged 55-80 years with lung adenocarcinoma. The chain combines TRBV6-5 with TRBJ2-1; 12 bases align to TRBD2. Sequencing was done on a sample of FFPE adjacent normal lung tissue. CDR3 DNA: TGTGCCAGCAGCCAGACTAGCGGGGGTTACAATGAGCAGTTCTTC. Its translation: CASSQTSGGYNEQFF.